The sequence of this TCR beta chain was determined in a study of shared clonotypes between healthy human individuals. Study information: Per donor, CD8 memory used one plate, CD8 naive used two, CD4 memory used three and CD4 naive used three.

The CDR3 is made up of 12 amino acids. The V and J ends lost 6 bases and 6 bases respectively, with 8 bases between them. The germline gives CDR1 MNHEY, CDR2 SMNVEV (reference sequence). Genomic DNA from each subset was divided evenly over several immunoSEQ plates. Method: immunoSEQ multiplex PCR; TCRdb's copy keeps in-frame clones and lacks some. Of around 980,000 clones listed, about 84% are singletons. The rearrangement joins TRBV27 to TRBJ2-2, with unresolved D. The sequencing sample was made of memory CD4+ T cells from PBMCs. Subset reported: CD45RA-negative fraction. This clonotype was sampled from a man aged 18 to 29 in good health. Some clones in this sample may be carry-over from other donors' samples. The CDR3 nucleotides read TGTGCCAGCAGCGACTTGTCCGGGGAGCTGTTTTTT. Translated, it gives CASSDLSGELFF.